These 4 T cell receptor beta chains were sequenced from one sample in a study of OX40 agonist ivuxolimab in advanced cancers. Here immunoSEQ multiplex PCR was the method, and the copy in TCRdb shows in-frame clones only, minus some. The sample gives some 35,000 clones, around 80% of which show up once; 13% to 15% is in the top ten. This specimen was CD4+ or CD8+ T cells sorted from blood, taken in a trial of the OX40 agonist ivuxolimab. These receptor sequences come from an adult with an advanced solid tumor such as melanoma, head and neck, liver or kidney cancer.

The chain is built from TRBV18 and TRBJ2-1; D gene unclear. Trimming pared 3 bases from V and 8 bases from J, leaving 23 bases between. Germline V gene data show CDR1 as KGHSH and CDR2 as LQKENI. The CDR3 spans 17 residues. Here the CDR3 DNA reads TGTGCCAGCTCACCCGATCGACTCGAATGGGAAAAGGATGAGCAGTTCTTC. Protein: CASSPDRLEWEKDEQFF.

CDR3 protein: CASSPVGSPNGYTF. CDR3 sequence (DNA): TGTGCCAGCTCACCGGTTGGCAGTCCCAATGGCTACACCTTC. The rearrangement joins TRBV18 to TRBJ1-2; D is unclear. Trimming took off 3 bases at V and 6 bases at J, with 14 bases between the two ends. CDR3 size: 14 residues. CDR1 and CDR2 from the germline V gene are KGHSH and LQKENI.

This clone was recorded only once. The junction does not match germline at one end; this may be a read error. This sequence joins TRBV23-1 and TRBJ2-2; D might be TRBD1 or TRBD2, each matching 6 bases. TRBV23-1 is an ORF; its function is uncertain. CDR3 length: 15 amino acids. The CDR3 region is CTSSPLTGGAGELFF. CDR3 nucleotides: TGCACCAGCAGTCCCTTGACCGGGGGCGCCGGGGAGCTGTTTTTT.

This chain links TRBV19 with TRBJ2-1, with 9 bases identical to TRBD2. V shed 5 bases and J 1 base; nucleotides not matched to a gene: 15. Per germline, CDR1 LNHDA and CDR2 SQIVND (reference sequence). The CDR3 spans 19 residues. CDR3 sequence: CASSPRGSGGGPSYNEQFF. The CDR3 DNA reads TGTGCCAGTAGTCCTCGGGGTAGCGGGGGAGGTCCTTCCTACAATGAGCAGTTCTTC.